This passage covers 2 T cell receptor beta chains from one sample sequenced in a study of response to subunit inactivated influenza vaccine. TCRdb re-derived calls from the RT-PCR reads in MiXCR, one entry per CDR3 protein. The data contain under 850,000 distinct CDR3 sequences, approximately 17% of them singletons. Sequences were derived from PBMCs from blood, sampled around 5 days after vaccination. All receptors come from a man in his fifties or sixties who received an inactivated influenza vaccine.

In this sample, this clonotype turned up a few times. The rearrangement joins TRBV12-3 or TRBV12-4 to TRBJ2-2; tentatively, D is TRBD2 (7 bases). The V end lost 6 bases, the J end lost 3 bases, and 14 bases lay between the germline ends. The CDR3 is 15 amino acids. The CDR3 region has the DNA TGTGCCAGCAGGGGGGGGGGCGTTCACACCGGGGAGCTGTTTTTT. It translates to CASRGGGVHTGELFF.

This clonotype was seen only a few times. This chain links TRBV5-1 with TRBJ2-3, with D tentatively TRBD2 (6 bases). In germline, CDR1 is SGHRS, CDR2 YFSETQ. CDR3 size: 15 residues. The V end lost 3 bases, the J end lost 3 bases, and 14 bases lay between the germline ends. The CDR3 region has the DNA TGCGCCAGCAGCTCGGACGGCGGGACGACAGATACGCAGTATTTT. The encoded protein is CASSSDGGTTDTQYF.